The clone carrying this T cell receptor beta chain showed up many times. No antigen is known for it. TCR beta CDR3 sequences were amplified from RNA transcripts. First-round RT-PCR with HTBI primers amplified the TCR CDR3 region. TCRdb ran MiXCR on the multiplex PCR reads and lists one entry per CDR3 protein. The top ten hold around 21% of the sample, which has about 380,000 distinct CDR3 sequences, about 14% seen once. The V and J ends lost 2 bases and 5 bases, in that order; junction bases with no gene match: 4. Germline CDR1 reads DFQATT; CDR2 reads SNEGSKA (reference sequence). This CDR3 comprises 14 residues. This record belongs to a study of T cells in Graves' hyperthyroidism and ophthalmopathy. General study findings and limits: Ophthalmopathy, as predicted by the model, came a median roughly 6.5 months after the prediction.

Those patients with uncontrolled infection, other autoimmune disease, pregnancy or lactation were excluded. V gene TRBV20-1 combines with J gene TRBJ2-2; TRBD1 matches at 8 bases. The sequenced sample consisted of blood. This TCR was sampled from a young man with Graves' hyperthyroidism that later progressed to Graves' ophthalmopathy. CDR3 amino acids: CSARRTGLTGELFF. CDR3 sequence (DNA): TGCAGTGCTAGACGGACAGGGCTTACCGGGGAGCTGTTTTTT.